The 4 T cell receptor beta chains below were found in one sample sequenced in a study of blood T cell repertoires in COVID-19. Sequencing used immunoSEQ multiplex PCR; TCRdb keeps in-frame clones, though not all of them. The sample yields over 100,000 clones, roughly 69% seen once. The sample comprised peripheral blood. These TCRs come from a woman between 65 and 79 years old with acute or convalescent COVID-19.

The rearrangement joins TRBV30 to TRBJ2-2; TRBD2 aligns across 8 bases. The CDR3 length is 15 residues. CDR1 and CDR2 (germline): GTSNPN, SVGIG (reference sequence). With V trimmed by 3 bases and J by 3 bases, 6 bases remained unmatched. CDR3 sequence: CAWRRAGEDTGELFF. CDR3 in DNA: TGTGCCTGGAGACGAGCGGGAGAGGACACCGGGGAGCTGTTTTTT.

The chain has TRBV7-2 and TRBJ2-3; no clear D. With 1 base removed from V and 0 bases from J, the gap between germline ends came to 11 bases. Germline CDR1 is SGHTA and CDR2 is FQGNSA. The CDR3 totals 16 residues. DNA for the CDR3: TGTGCCAGCAGCTTAGAAGCTTTCACTAGCACAGATACGCAGTATTTT. The encoded protein is CASSLEAFTSTDTQYF. Based on the CDR3 plus reference TRBV7-2 and TRBJ2-3, the full variable domain is GAGVSQSPSNKVTEKGKDVELRCDPISGHTALYWYRQSLGQGLEFLIYFQGNSAPDKSGLPSDRFSAERTGGSVSTLTIQRTQQEDSAVYLCASSLEAFTSTDTQYFGPGTRLTVL.

V usage is TRBV27 and J usage is TRBJ2-5, with 7 bases aligning to TRBD2. V lost 3 bases, J lost 4 bases, and 14 bases stayed unmatched. Germline assignment: CDR1 MNHEY and CDR2 SMNVEV (reference sequence). The CDR3 spans 17 residues. The DNA of the CDR3 is TGTGCCAGCAGTTTTTATATCCGAGCGGGATTATTAGAGACCCAGTACTTC. It yields the protein CASSFYIRAGLLETQYF.

V and J are TRBV5-1 and TRBJ1-6, with TRBD1 matching over 7 bases. V shed 3 bases and J 8 bases; nucleotides not matched to a gene: 8. Germline CDR1 SGHRS, CDR2 YFSETQ. The CDR3 spans 15 residues. The CDR3 spells CASSYDRVRDSPLHF. The CDR3 DNA sequence: TGCGCCAGCAGCTACGACAGGGTCAGAGATTCACCCCTCCACTTT.